This paragraph reports one T cell receptor (beta chain). Its specificity is not known. The entry originates in a study of T cell responses to AZD1222 COVID-19 vaccine. Study conclusions and caveats: Unmutated variant regions are reportedly targeted by nearly half of spike-specific TCRs. Repertoire collection took place solely once the T cell response had peaked.

Data came from immunoSEQ multiplex PCR; TCRdb stores just in-frame clones and leaves some out. Among around 150,000 clones listed, around 91% were seen once. This CDR3 is built from 14 residues. CDR1 is KGHDR, CDR2 SFDVKD, per germline. V lost 3 bases, J lost 3 bases, and 10 bases lay in between. V is TRBV24-1 and J is TRBJ2-5, with D unresolved. This receptor was obtained from an adult in good health. The sequencing used peripheral blood, collected on day 0 of AZD1222 vaccination. CDR3 amino acids: CATSDPNDKETQYF. The CDR3 DNA follows: TGTGCCACCAGTGATCCAAATGATAAAGAGACCCAGTACTTC.